This T cell receptor beta chain was retrieved from a study of cytomegalovirus exposure and HLA in healthy donors. Study findings and constraints: In a later analysis, several top co-occurrence clusters appeared linked to parvovirus B19, influenza, CMV and Epstein-Barr virus. In a later analysis, CMV-associated beta chains were mostly HLA-associated, it appeared. High sensitivity and specificity were reportedly achieved when the classifier diagnosed cytomegalovirus status.

V was pared by 5 bases and J by 0 bases, with 17 bases between. The germline V gene encodes CDR1 SGHAT and CDR2 FQNNGV. The CDR3 has 17 residues. The PCR employed 60 Vbeta primers together with 13 Jbeta primers. Clones were read by immunoSEQ multiplex PCR, and TCRdb kept only the in-frame ones, dropping some. Of fewer than 200,000 clones detected, more than 80% appear once; the ten largest clones hold under 0.85%. A word on this clone: The antigen is unknown.

The gene calls are TRBV11-2 and TRBJ2-1; the D gene is possibly TRBD2 (6 bases). The origin of this receptor is a boy aged 10-17 years in good health and CMV-seronegative. The sequenced material came from PBMCs. In DNA form, the CDR3 reads TGTGCCAGCAGCCCACGACTTAGACTAGACTCCTACAATGAGCAGTTCTTC. Protein product: CASSPRLRLDSYNEQFF.